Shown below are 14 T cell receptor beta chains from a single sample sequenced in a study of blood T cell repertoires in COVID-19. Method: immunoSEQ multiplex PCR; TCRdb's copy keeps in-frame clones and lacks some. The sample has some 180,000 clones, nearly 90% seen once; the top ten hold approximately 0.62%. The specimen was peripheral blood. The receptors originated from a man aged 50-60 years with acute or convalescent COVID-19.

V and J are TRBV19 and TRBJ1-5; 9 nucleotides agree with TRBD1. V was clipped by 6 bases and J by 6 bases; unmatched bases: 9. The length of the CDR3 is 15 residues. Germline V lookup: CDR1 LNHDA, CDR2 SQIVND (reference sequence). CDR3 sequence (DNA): TGTGCCAGTAGCCCCACTGGGACAGGGCCTCAGCCCCAGCATTTT. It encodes CASSPTGTGPQPQHF.

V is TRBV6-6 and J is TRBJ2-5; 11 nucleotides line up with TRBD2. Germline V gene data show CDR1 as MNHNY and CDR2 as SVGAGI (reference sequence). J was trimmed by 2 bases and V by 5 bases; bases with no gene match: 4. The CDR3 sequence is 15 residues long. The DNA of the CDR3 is TGTGCCAGCAGTAAACGGACTAGCGGGCAAGAGACCCAGTACTTC. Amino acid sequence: CASSKRTSGQETQYF.

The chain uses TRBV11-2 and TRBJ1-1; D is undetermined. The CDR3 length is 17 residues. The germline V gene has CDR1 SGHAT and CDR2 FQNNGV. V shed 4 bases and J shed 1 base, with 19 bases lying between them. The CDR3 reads CASSYGWRRAGNTEAFF. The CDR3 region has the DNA TGTGCCAGCAGCTACGGATGGCGGCGGGCCGGGAACACTGAAGCTTTCTTT.

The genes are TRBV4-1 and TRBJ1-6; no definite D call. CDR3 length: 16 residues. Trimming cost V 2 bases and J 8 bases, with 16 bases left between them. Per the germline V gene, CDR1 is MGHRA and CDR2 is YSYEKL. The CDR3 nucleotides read TGCGCCAGCAGCCAACGACACGTTCAAAGAGATTCACCCCTCCACTTT. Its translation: CASSQRHVQRDSPLHF.

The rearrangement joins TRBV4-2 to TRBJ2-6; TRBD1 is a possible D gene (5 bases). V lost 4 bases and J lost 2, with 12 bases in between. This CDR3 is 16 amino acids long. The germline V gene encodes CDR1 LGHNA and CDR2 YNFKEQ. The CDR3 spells CASSLGRRAGANVLTF. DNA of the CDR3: TGTGCCAGCAGCCTCGGGCGCAGGGCTGGGGCCAACGTCCTGACTTTC.

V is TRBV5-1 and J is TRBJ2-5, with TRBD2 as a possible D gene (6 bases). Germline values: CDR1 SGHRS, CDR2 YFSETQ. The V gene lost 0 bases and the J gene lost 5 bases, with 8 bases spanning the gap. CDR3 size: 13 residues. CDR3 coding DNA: TGCGCCAGCAGCTTGGGCGGGGCGGAGACCCAGTACTTC. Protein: CASSLGGAETQYF.

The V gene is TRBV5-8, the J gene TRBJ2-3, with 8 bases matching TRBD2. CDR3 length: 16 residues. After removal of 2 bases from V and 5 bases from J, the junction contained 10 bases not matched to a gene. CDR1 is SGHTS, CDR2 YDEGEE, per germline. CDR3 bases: TGTGCCAGCAGCTTCGCAAAAACTAGCGGTGGAGATACGCAGTATTTT. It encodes CASSFAKTSGGDTQYF.

The CDR3 sequence is CASRREGSGANVLTF. DNA of the CDR3: TGTGCCAGCAGACGTGAGGGCTCTGGGGCCAACGTCCTGACTTTC. The V gene is TRBV6-6, the J gene TRBJ2-6, with D perhaps matching TRBD2 (5 bases). With 6 bases removed from V and 0 bases from J, the gap between germline ends came to 9 bases. The CDR3 length is 15 residues. Germline CDR1 and CDR2: MNHNY and SVGAGI (reference sequence).

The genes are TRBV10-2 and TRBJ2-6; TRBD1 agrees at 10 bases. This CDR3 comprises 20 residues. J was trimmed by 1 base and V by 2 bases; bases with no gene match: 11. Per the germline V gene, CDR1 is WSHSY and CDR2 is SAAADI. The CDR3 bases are TGCGCCAGCAGTGAGGGGGGACAGGGGCCCGCGGGGTCTGGGGCCAACGTCCTGACTTTC. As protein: CASSEGGQGPAGSGANVLTF.

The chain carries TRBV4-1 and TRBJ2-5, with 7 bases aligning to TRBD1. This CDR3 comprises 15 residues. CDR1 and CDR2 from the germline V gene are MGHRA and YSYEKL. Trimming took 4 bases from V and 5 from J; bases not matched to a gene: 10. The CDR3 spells CASSRQTGSRETQYF. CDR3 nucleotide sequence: TGCGCCAGCAGCCGACAGACAGGGAGTCGTGAGACCCAGTACTTC.

The CDR3 nucleotides are TGCGCCAGCAGCCAAGGGGCGTTAGGACAGGGGGCCTACGAGCAGTACTTC. It specifies CASSQGALGQGAYEQYF. The chain couples TRBV4-1 to TRBJ2-7; 10 bases line up with TRBD1. Germline-derived CDR1 and CDR2 are MGHRA and YSYEKL. V shed 1 base, J shed 2 bases, and the junction held 8 bases outside the gene matches. The CDR3 totals 17 residues.

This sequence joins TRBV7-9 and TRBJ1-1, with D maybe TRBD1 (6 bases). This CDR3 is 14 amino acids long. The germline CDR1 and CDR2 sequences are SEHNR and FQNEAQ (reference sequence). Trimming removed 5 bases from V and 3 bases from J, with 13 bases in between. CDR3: CASSGPRGHTEAFF. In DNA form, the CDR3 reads TGTGCCAGCAGCGGACCCAGGGGACACACTGAAGCTTTCTTT.

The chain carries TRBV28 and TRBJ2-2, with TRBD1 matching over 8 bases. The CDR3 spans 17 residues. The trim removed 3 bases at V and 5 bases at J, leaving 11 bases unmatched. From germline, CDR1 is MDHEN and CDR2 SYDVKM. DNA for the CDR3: TGTGCCAGCAGTTTTCAGTCAGGGGGCAAGGGGACCGGGGAGCTGTTTTTT. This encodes CASSFQSGGKGTGELFF.

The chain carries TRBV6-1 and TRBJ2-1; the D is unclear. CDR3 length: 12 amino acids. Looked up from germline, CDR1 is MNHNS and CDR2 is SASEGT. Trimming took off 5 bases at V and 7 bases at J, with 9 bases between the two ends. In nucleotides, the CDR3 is TGTGCCAGCAGTCGCCGGTCTAATGAGCAGTTCTTC. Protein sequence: CASSRRSNEQFF.